A selection of T cell receptor beta chains follows, all from one sample in a study of blood T cell repertoires in COVID-19. The protocol was immunoSEQ multiplex PCR, while the TCRdb copy is restricted to in-frame clones and leaves out a portion. The data hold 240,000 or so clones, with 70% to 90% observed a single time. The source material was PBMCs or T cells enriched from blood (not recorded which). These receptors originate from a woman aged 35 to 49 with acute COVID-19. Each CDR3 is given with its conserved first and last residue. Each record gives: J gene, V gene, D gene, CDR3 DNA, CDR3 protein. D genes are given only for firm matches.

TRBJ2-5 TRBV15 TRBD1 TGTGCCACCAGCAGAGTTGGAACAGGGGGTTTGGAGACCCAGTACTTC CATSRVGTGGLETQYF
TRBJ2-3 TRBV27 TRBD2 TGTGCCAGCACTCTCCTGTGGCTAGCGGGAGGACCCACAGATACGCAGTATTTT CASTLLWLAGGPTDTQYF
TRBJ1-1 TRBV27 TRBD1 TGTGCCAGCAGTTTATCAGGAAGGGGGCCCCGCACTGAAGCTTTCTTT CASSLSGRGPRTEAFF
TRBJ1-2 TRBV9 . TGTGCCAGCAGCGCATCGGCGGGTTGGTATGGCTACACCTTC CASSASAGWYGYTF
TRBJ2-7 TRBV3-1/TRBV3-2 . TGTGCCAGCAGCCCAACAGGGATGAGCTCCTACGAGCAGTACTTC CASSPTGMSSYEQYF
TRBJ1-4 TRBV7-2 TRBD1 TGTGCCAGCAGCCTAAAGACAGGGTTTACTGGAAAACTGTTTTTT CASSLKTGFTGKLFF
TRBJ2-7 TRBV7-8 . TGTGCCAGCAGCTTAGCGCCCACTAGGAGTGAGCAGTACTTC CASSLAPTRSEQYF
TRBJ2-7 TRBV5-1 . TGCGCCAGCAGCTTAGAAACAGAAAGCTCCTACGAGCAGTACTTC CASSLETESSYEQYF
TRBJ2-1 TRBV7-8 . TGTGCCAGCAGCTCCGTGGGACATCAGAGCTCCTACAATGAGCAGTTCTTC CASSSVGHQSSYNEQFF
TRBJ1-3 TRBV3-1/TRBV3-2 . TGTGCCAGCAGGTCAGGGTGGGGCCTCTCTGGAAACACCATATATTTT CASRSGWGLSGNTIYF